This TCR beta chain emerged from a study of blood T cell repertoires in COVID-19. Study in general: The United States, Italy and Spain provided the acute and convalescent COVID-19 samples. PBMCs, B-cell-depleted T cells, or T cells were the source of the cDNA or gDNA that made up the material.

From germline, CDR1 is SGHKS and CDR2 YYEKEE (reference sequence). The CDR3 covers 15 residues. J lost 5 bases, V lost 4 bases, and 10 bases had no gene match. Per the study methods: It was from reference gene primer amplification that nucleated cell counts were estimated. Assay: immunoSEQ multiplex PCR; the TCRdb copy retains only in-frame clones and omits some. The DNA gave D and trimming, while V, J and clone size come from that table. The sample has approximately 300,000 clones, 75% to 90% seen once. This clone was recorded once. Sequenced sample: peripheral blood. The chain couples TRBV5-5 to TRBJ1-2; 8 bases are shared with TRBD1. The origin of this receptor is a woman in her thirties or forties with acute or convalescent COVID-19. The CDR3 here is CASSISGTGLYGYTF. CDR3 bases: TGTGCCAGCAGCATCTCCGGGACAGGCCTATATGGCTACACCTTC.